This record concerns one TCR beta chain sequence. Its antigen is unidentified. This sample is drawn from a study of shared clonotypes between healthy human individuals. General observations from the study: Unshared clonotypes carried lower generation probabilities than those common to all four donors.

In the original workflow: ImmunoSEQ supplied junction-only sequences lacking quality scores, so filtering was different. The method was immunoSEQ multiplex PCR; TCRdb's version includes in-frame clones alone and lacks a portion of them. The V and J calls and clone size were taken over from that table, and D and trimming were inferred from the DNA. Found here are under 600,000 clones, roughly 95% of them singletons; the top ten hold about 0.06%. V was cut by 6 bases and J by 0 bases, with 14 bases left in between. The CDR3 is made up of 16 amino acids. Germline-derived CDR1 and CDR2 are LNHDA and SQIVND (reference sequence).

The rearrangement joins TRBV19 to TRBJ1-4, with a tentative D call TRBD1 (5 bases). The specimen sequenced was naive CD4+ T cells sorted from blood. The subset: CD45RA+ positively selected. The sequence was obtained from a woman aged 25 to 39 in good health. CDR3 protein: CASSQGAAATNEKLFF. DNA for the CDR3: TGTGCCAGTAGCCAAGGGGCGGCCGCAACTAATGAAAAACTGTTTTTT.